The 11 T cell receptor beta chains below were found in one sample sequenced in a study of T-cell reconstitution after alpha-beta-depleted transplantation in children. The TCRbeta library incorporated unique molecular identifiers. Each CDR3 protein gets one entry after TCRdb re-called the PCR reads with MiXCR. The sample yields a few hundred thousand distinct CDR3 sequences, under 13% seen once. The source was PBMCs from the stem cell graft donor, collected from the stem cell graft. The source of these receptors is a human donor who donated a stem cell graft to a child with acute lymphoblastic leukemia.

This clonotype was picked up many times. The rearrangement links TRBV5-1 to TRBJ2-1; 11 bases match TRBD2. The CDR3 extends over 15 amino acids. The J segment lost 6 bases and the V segment lost 8 bases, leaving 10 bases of the junction unmatched. Germline CDR1 reads SGHRS; CDR2 reads YFSETQ. The CDR3 region has the DNA TGCGCCAGTCAAATCGGGACTAGCGGCTTCAATGAGCAGTTCTTC. It is translated as CASQIGTSGFNEQFF.

The chain has TRBV7-1 and TRBJ2-5; TRBD2 matches at 10 bases. TRBV7-1 is an open reading frame, and its role is uncertain. V lost 3 bases to trimming and J lost 4 bases; unmatched junction nucleotides: 26. CDR3 size: 22 residues. As DNA, the CDR3 is TGTGCCAGCAGCTCCGAGCTTGCCGGGACTAGCGCCCGACCCCCCTTCGGAGAGACCCAGTACTTC. Translation: CASSSELAGTSARPPFGETQYF.

The chain recombines TRBV2 with TRBJ2-3; D is unresolved. Deletions cut 3 bases from V and 2 bases from J, with 6 bases between. The CDR3 contains 13 residues. Per germline, CDR1 SNHLY and CDR2 FYNNEI. The CDR3 DNA is TGTGCCAGCAGTGACTCTATCACAGATACGCAGTATTTT. Its protein is CASSDSITDTQYF.

This clonotype was seen more than once but under ten times. V usage is TRBV12-3 or TRBV12-4 and J usage is TRBJ1-1; 8 nucleotides agree with TRBD1. The CDR3 has 16 residues. Trimming cost V 0 bases and J 0 bases; bases outside gene matches: 3. This chain's CDR3 is CASSLARQGLNTEAFF. The CDR3 nucleotides read TGTGCCAGCAGTTTAGCGAGACAGGGGTTGAACACTGAAGCTTTCTTT.

This clonotype showed up many times. The gene calls are TRBV6-1 and TRBJ1-4, with 7 bases fitting TRBD1. CDR1 is MNHNS and CDR2 is SASEGT in the germline V gene. The CDR3 has 14 amino acids. Unmatched junction bases numbered 1, after V lost 6 bases and J lost 0 bases. CDR3 region: CASRTGATNEKLFF. The CDR3 coding sequence is TGTGCCAGCAGAACAGGGGCAACTAATGAAAAACTGTTTTTT.

This chain connects TRBV29-1 to TRBJ2-3; unclear D gene. Germline CDR1 is SQVTM and CDR2 is ANQGSEA. The CDR3 contains 14 residues. Trimming took 5 bases from V and 0 from J, leaving 12 bases between them. The CDR3 region is CSVPWISSTDTQYF. The CDR3 region has the DNA TGCAGCGTTCCCTGGATTTCCAGCACAGATACGCAGTATTTT.

About this clonotype: The CDR3 carries no conserved terminal phenylalanine or tryptophan, so it likely arises from a read error. The chain has TRBV29-1 and TRBJ2-1, with D unclear. Trimming took 3 bases from V and 4 from J, leaving 16 bases between them. The CDR3 totals 15 residues. From germline, CDR1 is SQVTM and CDR2 ANQGSEA. The CDR3 is CSVDKAFLRYNEQFL. The DNA for the CDR3 is TGCAGCGTTGACAAGGCCTTTCTTAGATACAATGAGCAGTTCTTG.

The chain employs TRBV20-1 and TRBJ2-7, with 7 bases identical to TRBD2. The CDR3 has 12 residues. Germline V lookup: CDR1 DFQATT, CDR2 SNEGSKA (reference sequence). The V and J ends lost 5 bases and 2 bases, in that order; junction bases with no gene match: 3. CDR3 amino acids: CSAFAGAYEQYF. The CDR3 DNA is TGCAGTGCTTTCGCGGGGGCCTACGAGCAGTACTTC.

Only a few counts were recorded for this clonotype. This sequence joins TRBV6-4 and TRBJ2-1; D call uncertain. Germline V gives CDR1 MRHNA, CDR2 SNTAGT. V shed 0 bases and J shed 6 bases, with 6 bases lying between them. The CDR3 runs to 13 residues. The chain's CDR3 is CASSDSNRNEQFF. The CDR3 DNA reads as TGTGCCAGCAGTGACTCGAATCGCAATGAGCAGTTCTTC.

This clonotype appeared many times. The rearrangement joins TRBV7-9 to TRBJ2-3; no reliable D call. There are 15 residues in the CDR3. Trimming stripped 3 bases from V and 3 bases from J, with 13 bases between. CDR1 SEHNR and CDR2 FQNEAQ come from the germline V gene (reference sequence). The CDR3 loop reads CASSFETDGTDTQYF. In nucleotides, the CDR3 is TGTGCCAGCAGCTTTGAGACGGATGGAACAGATACGCAGTATTTT.

This clonotype was picked up many times. The CDR3 spells CASSPGTASTNEKLFF. CDR3 in DNA: TGTGCCAGCTCACCTGGGACAGCTTCAACTAATGAAAAACTGTTTTTT. The chain couples TRBV18 to TRBJ1-4; 7 bases map to TRBD1. Germline V lookup: CDR1 KGHSH, CDR2 LQKENI. The CDR3 sequence is 16 residues long. V lost 3 bases to trimming and J lost 0 bases; unmatched junction nucleotides: 4.